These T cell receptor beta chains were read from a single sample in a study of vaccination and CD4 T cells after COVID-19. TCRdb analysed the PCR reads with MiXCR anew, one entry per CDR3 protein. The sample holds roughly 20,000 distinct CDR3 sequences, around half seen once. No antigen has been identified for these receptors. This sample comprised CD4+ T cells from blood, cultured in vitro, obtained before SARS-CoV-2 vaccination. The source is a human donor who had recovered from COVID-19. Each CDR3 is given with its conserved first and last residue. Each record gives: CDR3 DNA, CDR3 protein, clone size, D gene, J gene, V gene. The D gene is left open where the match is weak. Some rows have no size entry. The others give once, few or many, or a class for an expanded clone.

CDR3nt: TGCGCCAGCAGCTTTAGCGGGGGACAAGAGACCCAGTACTTC
CDR3aa: CASSFSGGQETQYF
abundance: NA
d_gene: TRBD2
j_gene: TRBJ2-5
v_gene: TRBV5-1

CDR3nt: TGTGCCGGCAGGATAGCGGGGGTCGAGCAGTACTTC
CDR3aa: CAGRIAGVEQYF
abundance: NA
d_gene: TRBD2
j_gene: TRBJ2-7
v_gene: TRBV6-1

CDR3nt: TGCAGTGCTTGGGGGCTGGGGGGGAACTATGGCTACACCTTC
CDR3aa: CSAWGLGGNYGYTF
abundance: NA
d_gene: NA
j_gene: TRBJ1-2
v_gene: TRBV20-1

CDR3nt: TGTGCCACCGGGGGGGCAGGGGACTATGGCTACACCTTC
CDR3aa: CATGGAGDYGYTF
abundance: NA
d_gene: NA
j_gene: TRBJ1-2
v_gene: TRBV24-1

CDR3nt: TGTGCCATCAGTGAGACCTTAGCGGGGACCTACGAGCAGTACTTC
CDR3aa: CAISETLAGTYEQYF
abundance: NA
d_gene: TRBD2
j_gene: TRBJ2-7
v_gene: TRBV10-3

CDR3nt: TGTGCCAGCAGTTGGGAAGTCACAGATACGCAGTATTTT
CDR3aa: CASSWEVTDTQYF
abundance: NA
d_gene: NA
j_gene: TRBJ2-3
v_gene: TRBV28

CDR3nt: TGTGCCAGCAGTCTAGAGGGGACTAGCGGGGTCGACGAGCAGTACTTC
CDR3aa: CASSLEGTSGVDEQYF
abundance: NA
d_gene: TRBD2
j_gene: TRBJ2-7
v_gene: TRBV27

CDR3nt: TGCGCCAGCAGTCCGGGACAGGGGGCCTTGGAGACCCAGTACTTC
CDR3aa: CASSPGQGALETQYF
abundance: few
d_gene: TRBD1
j_gene: TRBJ2-5
v_gene: TRBV10-1

CDR3nt: TGCGCCAGCAGCTCGAGCACTAGGACCGTCCGCCCCTACGAGCAGTACTTC
CDR3aa: CASSSSTRTVRPYEQYF
abundance: once
d_gene: NA
j_gene: TRBJ2-7
v_gene: TRBV5-1

CDR3nt: TGTGCCAGCAGCTCCCTAGGGACTAGCGAAGAGACCCAGTACTTC
CDR3aa: CASSSLGTSEETQYF
abundance: NA
d_gene: TRBD2
j_gene: TRBJ2-5
v_gene: TRBV5-5

CDR3nt: TGTGCCAGCAGCTTAGTTGCAGGGTCGAATGGCTACACCTTC
CDR3aa: CASSLVAGSNGYTF
abundance: NA
d_gene: NA
j_gene: TRBJ1-2
v_gene: TRBV11-3

CDR3nt: TGTGCCAGCAGCGGGACTACGGGGGGGTACGGAGAGACCCAGTACTTC
CDR3aa: CASSGTTGGYGETQYF
abundance: once
d_gene: TRBD2
j_gene: TRBJ2-5
v_gene: TRBV9

CDR3nt: TGTGCCAGCACCCATCAGGCGTCCCGCGATACGCAGTATTTT
CDR3aa: CASTHQASRDTQYF
abundance: NA
d_gene: NA
j_gene: TRBJ2-3
v_gene: TRBV7-2

CDR3nt: TGTGCCAGCAGTTACTCGATGCCGGACGGTCAGAACACTGAAGCTTTCTTT
CDR3aa: CASSYSMPDGQNTEAFF
abundance: NA
d_gene: NA
j_gene: TRBJ1-1
v_gene: TRBV6-2/TRBV6-3

CDR3nt: TGCGCCAGCAGCCCACCTGCCCCAGAGACCCAGTACTTC
CDR3aa: CASSPPAPETQYF
abundance: NA
d_gene: NA
j_gene: TRBJ2-5
v_gene: TRBV5-1

CDR3nt: TGCAGTGCTAGACCTCAGACTGGGGATAATTCACCCCTCCACTTT
CDR3aa: CSARPQTGDNSPLHF
abundance: few
d_gene: NA
j_gene: TRBJ1-6
v_gene: TRBV20-1

CDR3nt: TGCAGTGCTAGGCTGATTGTAGAAGGGGCTGAGCAGTTCTTC
CDR3aa: CSARLIVEGAEQFF
abundance: NA
d_gene: NA
j_gene: TRBJ2-1
v_gene: TRBV20-1

CDR3nt: TGTGCCCGCAGCTTAGCTGGTTCGGGACGGATAAACTATGGCTACACCTTC
CDR3aa: CARSLAGSGRINYGYTF
abundance: NA
d_gene: NA
j_gene: TRBJ1-2
v_gene: TRBV7-9

CDR3nt: TGCAGTGCTTTCCGAGGTGGAGGGAACCCCTACGAGCAGTACTTC
CDR3aa: CSAFRGGGNPYEQYF
abundance: NA
d_gene: NA
j_gene: TRBJ2-7
v_gene: TRBV20-1

CDR3nt: TGTGCCAGCAGAGGGAGTGCTCGCCCGGACACCGGGGAGCTGTTTTTT
CDR3aa: CASRGSARPDTGELFF
abundance: few
d_gene: NA
j_gene: TRBJ2-2
v_gene: TRBV28

CDR3nt: TGCAGCGTTGGCGGACAGGGCTACGAGCAGTACTTC
CDR3aa: CSVGGQGYEQYF
abundance: NA
d_gene: TRBD1
j_gene: TRBJ2-7
v_gene: TRBV29-1

CDR3nt: TGCAGTGCTAGAGGGGCGTCTGAGCAGTTCTTC
CDR3aa: CSARGASEQFF
abundance: few
d_gene: NA
j_gene: TRBJ2-1
v_gene: TRBV20-1

CDR3nt: TGTGCCAGCGGGCGGGGGTCCGGAGGAGAGACCCAGTACTTC
CDR3aa: CASGRGSGGETQYF
abundance: few
d_gene: TRBD2
j_gene: TRBJ2-5
v_gene: TRBV7-7

CDR3nt: TGTGCCAGCAGCTTGCGGTATGATGAGCAGTTCTTC
CDR3aa: CASSLRYDEQFF
abundance: NA
d_gene: NA
j_gene: TRBJ2-1
v_gene: TRBV7-2

CDR3nt: TGTGCCAGCAGCTCACGCCGGGCGGAGGGGGCAGATACGCAGTATTTT
CDR3aa: CASSSRRAEGADTQYF
abundance: few
d_gene: NA
j_gene: TRBJ2-3
v_gene: TRBV5-4

CDR3nt: TGCAGTGCTAGAGAGCGGGCCAGTCCAGAGACCCAGTACTTC
CDR3aa: CSARERASPETQYF
abundance: NA
d_gene: NA
j_gene: TRBJ2-5
v_gene: TRBV20-1

CDR3nt: TGCAGCGCTACGGGATCCTCCTACAATGAGCAGTTCTTC
CDR3aa: CSATGSSYNEQFF
abundance: NA
d_gene: NA
j_gene: TRBJ2-1
v_gene: TRBV29-1

CDR3nt: TGTGCCAGCAGCTTAGAATCGAGGAATTCACCCCTCCACTTT
CDR3aa: CASSLESRNSPLHF
abundance: few
d_gene: NA
j_gene: TRBJ1-6
v_gene: TRBV11-3

CDR3nt: TGTGCCACCAGTGACGCCGGGGAGCTGTTTTTT
CDR3aa: CATSDAGELFF
abundance: few
d_gene: NA
j_gene: TRBJ2-2
v_gene: TRBV24-1

CDR3nt: TGCAGTGCTAGTAGGACAGGGAGAAGTAACACTGAAGCTTTCTTT
CDR3aa: CSASRTGRSNTEAFF
abundance: few
d_gene: TRBD1
j_gene: TRBJ1-1
v_gene: TRBV20-1

CDR3nt: TGTGCCAGCAGCTTAAGTCCTGCGGACAATCAGCCCCGGCATTTT
CDR3aa: CASSLSPADNQPRHF
abundance: once
d_gene: NA
j_gene: TRBJ1-5
v_gene: TRBV7-2

CDR3nt: TGTGCCAGCAGCTTGGACGGGACTACGTGGAATGAGCAGTTCTTC
CDR3aa: CASSLDGTTWNEQFF
abundance: few
d_gene: TRBD2
j_gene: TRBJ2-1
v_gene: TRBV5-4

CDR3nt: TGTGCCAGCTCACCACCGGGACAGGGGTACGAGCAGTACTTC
CDR3aa: CASSPPGQGYEQYF
abundance: medium-sized
d_gene: TRBD1
j_gene: TRBJ2-7
v_gene: TRBV18

CDR3nt: TGTGCCAGTAGTCCTCGGGAGCGGGGGAATGAGCAGTTCTTC
CDR3aa: CASSPRERGNEQFF
abundance: NA
d_gene: TRBD2
j_gene: TRBJ2-1
v_gene: TRBV19

CDR3nt: TGTGCCAGCAGACAGCCATTCAAAGGGGTGTCGACAGATACGCAGTATTTT
CDR3aa: CASRQPFKGVSTDTQYF
abundance: few
d_gene: NA
j_gene: TRBJ2-3
v_gene: TRBV6-1

CDR3nt: TGTGCCAGCAGTGAACGGCTAGCGGCACTTGGCACAGATACGCAGTATTTT
CDR3aa: CASSERLAALGTDTQYF
abundance: few
d_gene: TRBD2
j_gene: TRBJ2-3
v_gene: TRBV2

CDR3nt: TGTGCCAGCAGCTTAAACGGGGGCCAACTGGATGGCTACACCTTC
CDR3aa: CASSLNGGQLDGYTF
abundance: NA
d_gene: NA
j_gene: TRBJ1-2
v_gene: TRBV7-2

CDR3nt: TGTGCCAGCAGTCCTATCGGGTTGGGGGAGAACACTGAAGCTTTCTTT
CDR3aa: CASSPIGLGENTEAFF
abundance: NA
d_gene: NA
j_gene: TRBJ1-1
v_gene: TRBV6-1

CDR3nt: TGTGCCACCAGCAGAGCCGGCAAAGCTTTCTTT
CDR3aa: CATSRAGKAFF
abundance: NA
d_gene: NA
j_gene: TRBJ1-1
v_gene: TRBV15

CDR3nt: TGTGCCAGCAGCCCTCCGGGCCAGGGCCTCGTTGGCTACACCTTC
CDR3aa: CASSPPGQGLVGYTF
abundance: few
d_gene: NA
j_gene: TRBJ1-2
v_gene: TRBV7-9

CDR3nt: TGTGCCATCACCTCGGACAGGGCTGGAAACACCATATATTTT
CDR3aa: CAITSDRAGNTIYF
abundance: NA
d_gene: TRBD1
j_gene: TRBJ1-3
v_gene: TRBV10-3

CDR3nt: TGCAGTGCGGGCCGACAGGGGGTTGGGCTCAACACAGATACGCAGTATTTT
CDR3aa: CSAGRQGVGLNTDTQYF
abundance: NA
d_gene: TRBD1
j_gene: TRBJ2-3
v_gene: TRBV20-1

CDR3nt: TGTGCCAGCAGCTCATGGGGAACGGCCTACAATGAGCAGTTCTTC
CDR3aa: CASSSWGTAYNEQFF
abundance: NA
d_gene: NA
j_gene: TRBJ2-1
v_gene: TRBV27

CDR3nt: TGTGCCACCGAAGACAGTCCCCCTGGGGATGGCTACACCTTC
CDR3aa: CATEDSPPGDGYTF
abundance: few
d_gene: NA
j_gene: TRBJ1-2
v_gene: TRBV28

CDR3nt: TGTGCCAGCAGCTCTTCACGGACAGCTTTCGAGCAGTACTTC
CDR3aa: CASSSSRTAFEQYF
abundance: few
d_gene: NA
j_gene: TRBJ2-7
v_gene: TRBV7-2

CDR3nt: TGTGCCAGCAGCTTCGACAGGGGAGGGGGAGAGACCCAGTACTTC
CDR3aa: CASSFDRGGGETQYF
abundance: NA
d_gene: NA
j_gene: TRBJ2-5
v_gene: TRBV5-4

CDR3nt: TGTGCCAGCAGACCTGGGACCACCTCCTCCTACGAGCAGTACTTC
CDR3aa: CASRPGTTSSYEQYF
abundance: once
d_gene: NA
j_gene: TRBJ2-7
v_gene: TRBV2

CDR3nt: TGTGCCAGCAGAGACAGGGCCCAAGAGACCCAGTACTTC
CDR3aa: CASRDRAQETQYF
abundance: NA
d_gene: TRBD1
j_gene: TRBJ2-5
v_gene: TRBV6-1

CDR3nt: TGTGCCAGCAGCCACGGCGGCACAGATACGCAGTATTTT
CDR3aa: CASSHGGTDTQYF
abundance: NA
d_gene: NA
j_gene: TRBJ2-3
v_gene: TRBV11-2

CDR3nt: TGCAGTGCTACCCCCTCGGCGGACACCGGGGAGCTGTTTTTT
CDR3aa: CSATPSADTGELFF
abundance: NA
d_gene: NA
j_gene: TRBJ2-2
v_gene: TRBV20-1

CDR3nt: TGCGCCAGCAGCCAAGGGGATTCTTCGTACGAGCAGTACTTC
CDR3aa: CASSQGDSSYEQYF
abundance: NA
d_gene: NA
j_gene: TRBJ2-7
v_gene: TRBV4-1